This TCR beta chain was profiled in a study of human T cells and chemical hapten exposure. Study in general: Largely, small differences in pooled library volume made per-sample TCR yields vary.

It was from unfractionated whole blood that total RNA was extracted. Trimming shortened V by 4 bases and J by 5 bases, and 6 bases separated the two germline ends. The CDR3 is made up of 11 amino acids. In germline, CDR1 is SGHNT, CDR2 YYREEE (reference sequence). For the library, individual cDNA molecules each received unique molecular identifiers. Per the study methods: Sample TCR totals centred on a median of around 95,000, ranging about 23,224 to 690,600. TCRdb re-derived calls from the 5' RACE reads in MiXCR, one entry per CDR3 protein. TCRdb assigned the V and J calls; the authors' analysis was not used. The sample lists 110,000 or so distinct CDR3 sequences; roughly a fifth were seen once.

The receptor was derived from a human donor in good health. The V call is TRBV5-4, the J call TRBJ1-1, with D uncertain. The CDR3 loop reads CASSRKTEAFF. Written as DNA, the CDR3 is TGTGCCAGCAGCCGTAAAACTGAAGCTTTCTTT.